This TCR beta chain derives from a study of graft-versus-host responses after intestinal transplantation. Across the study: Anti-thymocyte globulin induction was given to all recipients, followed by tacrolimus and steroids for roughly three years.

Study conclusions and caveats: GvH clone levels peaked in circulation, and this peak was associated with early post-transplant HvG declines. Recipient marrow harbored GvH clones, some of which surfaced first in ileum or blood.

V gave up 8 bases and J gave up 3 bases, with 20 bases separating them. This CDR3 spans 16 amino acids. Germline values: CDR1 SEHNR, CDR2 FQNEAQ (reference sequence). Profiled with immunoSEQ multiplex PCR; TCRdb holds only in-frame clones, not every one. This sample carries about 94,000 clones, around 90% of them seen once, and the ten largest clones take 0.5%. In regard to this clone: The antigen remains unidentified.

The sequences come from unstimulated CD8+ T cells sorted from spleen or lymph node cells, collected before intestinal transplant. V is TRBV7-9 and J is TRBJ2-1; D uncertain. This TCR was recovered from a human donor who received an intestinal transplant. The CDR3 here is CASGPATVQLYNEQFF. The DNA of the CDR3 is TGTGCCAGCGGCCCAGCCACAGTGCAACTCTACAATGAGCAGTTCTTC.